A single sample is the source of the 14 T cell receptor beta chains below, sequenced in a study of blood T cell repertoires in COVID-19. The protocol was immunoSEQ multiplex PCR, while the TCRdb copy is restricted to in-frame clones and leaves out a portion. The data show tens of thousands of clones, about 90% seen once. The specimen sequenced was peripheral blood. These receptors all come from a woman in her 50s with active or convalescent COVID-19.

The J gene is TRBJ1-2, the V gene TRBV7-2; D is unresolved. The CDR3 length is 16 residues. Germline V gene lookup returns CDR1 SGHTA and CDR2 FQGNSA. Between the trimmed V and J ends, which lost 0 bases and 0 bases, there was a span of 11 bases. The CDR3 reads CASSLATGTANYGYTF. For the CDR3, the DNA is TGTGCCAGCAGCTTAGCTACCGGAACAGCTAACTATGGCTACACCTTC. Filled out from reference TRBV7-2 and TRBJ1-2, the complete variable domain reads GAGVSQSPSNKVTEKGKDVELRCDPISGHTALYWYRQSLGQGLEFLIYFQGNSAPDKSGLPSDRFSAERTGGSVSTLTIQRTQQEDSAVYLCASSLATGTANYGYTFGSGTRLTVV.

The CDR3 here is CASSSRDRVGEQFF. The DNA of the CDR3 is TGTGCCAGCAGCTCCCGGGACAGGGTTGGTGAGCAGTTCTTC. The chain joins TRBV11-3 to TRBJ2-1; 9 bases fit TRBD1. Trimming removed 4 bases from V and 9 bases from J; junction bases left unmatched: 7. Germline values: CDR1 SGHNT, CDR2 YENEEA. The CDR3 runs to 14 residues. Full variable domain (remainder filled in from reference TRBV11-3 and TRBJ2-1): EAGVVQSPRYKIIEKKQPVAFWCNPISGHNTLYWYLQNLGQGPELLIRYENEEAVDDSQLPKDRFSAERLKGVDSTLKIQPAELGDSAVYLCASSSRDRVGEQFFGPGTRLTVL.

V gene TRBV6-5 combines with J gene TRBJ1-1, with 8 bases lining up with TRBD1. In germline, CDR1 is MNHEY, CDR2 SVGAGI. The CDR3 spans 14 residues. V trimming: 6 bases; J trimming: 0 bases; junction bases outside the gene matches: 3. CDR3 sequence reads: CASSPTGVNTEAFF. The CDR3, as DNA: TGTGCCAGCAGCCCGACAGGGGTGAACACTGAAGCTTTCTTT.

The chain couples TRBV7-9 to TRBJ1-2; D is perhaps TRBD1 (5 bases). The CDR3 is 13 residues long. Trimming pared 8 bases from V and 7 bases from J, leaving 17 bases between. Germline assignment: CDR1 SEHNR and CDR2 FQNEAQ (reference sequence). DNA of the CDR3: TGTGCCAGCGGGGGAGGGTTCGACGGTGGCTACACCTTC. Encoded protein: CASGGGFDGGYTF.

The chain employs TRBV15 and TRBJ1-4, with D perhaps matching TRBD1 (5 bases). The CDR3 sequence is 14 residues long. Trimming removed 5 bases from V and 7 bases from J, with 14 bases in between. Germline CDR1 LNHNV, CDR2 YYDKDF (reference sequence). CDR3 DNA: TGTGCCACCAGCGGGAAGGGCGGGGGTGAAAAACTGTTTTTT. Translating gives CATSGKGGGEKLFF.

V and J are TRBV19 and TRBJ2-1, with a possible D match to TRBD1 (6 bases). The germline V gene encodes CDR1 LNHDA and CDR2 SQIVND (reference sequence). There are 16 residues in the CDR3. The V gene lost 5 bases and the J gene lost 0 bases, with 14 bases spanning the gap. The DNA for the CDR3 is TGTGCCAGTAGTTATACAGGGAAAAGCTCCTACAATGAGCAGTTCTTC. Residues: CASSYTGKSSYNEQFF.

This clone has just a few counts. V usage is TRBV19 and J usage is TRBJ2-2, with a possible D match to TRBD2 (5 bases). This CDR3 is 14 amino acids long. CDR1 and CDR2 (germline): LNHDA, SQIVND (reference sequence). With 11 bases removed from V and 5 bases from J, the gap between germline ends came to 18 bases. CDR3 bases: TGTGCCTGTCGTGGAAGGGAGAGTACCGGGGAGCTGTTTTTT. It codes for CACRGRESTGELFF.

The rearrangement uses TRBV6-2 or TRBV6-3 and TRBJ1-2, with 7 positions matching TRBD1. The germline CDR1 and CDR2 sequences are MNHEY and SVGEGT. The CDR3 runs to 13 residues. With V trimmed by 6 bases and J by 6 bases, 7 bases remained unmatched. The CDR3 loop is CASSLTGSDGYTF. DNA for the CDR3: TGTGCCAGCAGCCTGACAGGGTCGGATGGCTACACCTTC.

The chain employs TRBV9 and TRBJ2-7; weak D call: TRBD1 (5 bases). CDR3 length: 14 amino acids. Germline V CDR1 and CDR2: SGDLS, YYNGEE. The V gene lost 4 bases and the J gene lost 2 bases, with 13 bases spanning the gap. CDR3 in DNA: TGTGCCAGCAGCCCCTTGGGGCTAGCCTACGAGCAGTACTTC. Translated, it gives CASSPLGLAYEQYF.

The gene calls are TRBV7-3 and TRBJ2-1; 8 bases are shared with TRBD1. After removal of 5 bases from V and 8 bases from J, the junction contained 11 bases not matched to a gene. The CDR3 covers 15 residues. Germline V gene sequence: CDR1 SGHTA, CDR2 FQGTGA. The DNA of the CDR3 is TGTGCCAGCAGCCCAGACCGGACAGGGTCCCATGAGCAGTTCTTC. It translates to CASSPDRTGSHEQFF.

A few counts support this clone. The chain combines TRBV3-1 (or the pseudogene TRBV3-2) with TRBJ1-2; possibly TRBD1 for D (6 bases). V dropped 3 bases and J dropped 8 bases, with 13 bases sitting between them. From germline, CDR1 is LGHDT and CDR2 YNNKEL (reference sequence). The CDR3 is 13 residues long. The chain's CDR3 is CASSHRNRAGYTF. DNA of the CDR3: TGTGCCAGCAGCCATCGGAACAGGGCGGGCTACACCTTC.

V gene TRBV9 combines with J gene TRBJ2-1; D perhaps matches TRBD2 (7 bases). The V gene lost 5 bases and the J gene lost 0 bases, with 12 bases spanning the gap. The length of the CDR3 is 15 residues. CDR1 is SGDLS, CDR2 YYNGEE, per germline. Written as DNA, the CDR3 is TGTGCCAGCAGGCCGGGGGGCAGCTCCTACAATGAGCAGTTCTTC. Amino acid sequence: CASRPGGSSYNEQFF.

The chain is built from TRBV5-4 and TRBJ1-2, with a tentative D call TRBD1 (6 bases). Trimming took off 4 bases at V and 0 bases at J, with 13 bases between the two ends. The CDR3 is made up of 15 amino acids. Germline values: CDR1 SGHNT, CDR2 YYREEE (reference sequence). Here the CDR3 DNA reads TGTGCCAGCAGCGAATCGACAGGTACTAACTATGGCTACACCTTC. Its protein product is CASSESTGTNYGYTF.

V and J are TRBV7-9 and TRBJ2-1; D perhaps matches TRBD1 (6 bases). Trimming stripped 10 bases from V and 2 bases from J, with 12 bases between. Germline lookup yields CDR1 SEHNR and CDR2 FQNEAQ (reference sequence). There are 13 residues in the CDR3. The DNA of the CDR3 is TGTGCCATCCTGGGGGACACCTACAATGAGCAGTTCTTC. Amino acids: CAILGDTYNEQFF.